This TCR beta chain was obtained from a study of blood T cell repertoires in COVID-19. This CDR3 has 15 residues. Germline lookup yields CDR1 LNHDA and CDR2 SQIVND (reference sequence). Trimming took off 3 bases at V and 3 bases at J, with 12 bases between the two ends. Data came from immunoSEQ multiplex PCR; TCRdb stores just in-frame clones and leaves some out. The table shows about 330,000 clones, with around nine tenths occurring only once. This receptor was obtained from a woman aged 25 to 39 who had recovered from COVID-19. Input material: PBMCs or T cells enriched from blood (not recorded which). The chain employs TRBV19 and TRBJ1-5, with a weak D call TRBD1 (5 bases). The CDR3 sequence is CASSIRQGLNQPQHF. The CDR3 nucleotides are TGTGCCAGTAGTATCCGGCAGGGTCTCAATCAGCCCCAGCATTTT.